A single sample is the source of the 20 T cell receptor beta chains below, sequenced in a study of a mutant IDH1 vaccine in newly diagnosed glioma. No antigen has been identified for these receptors. As to time point: week 35, safety follow-up. Each dose of the vaccine consisted of 300 ug of mutant IDH1 20-mer peptide, with topical imiquimod. Profiled with immunoSEQ multiplex PCR; TCRdb holds only in-frame clones, not every one. Among around 31,000 clones listed, over 65% were seen once. Sequences were derived from PBMCs, sampled from a glioma patient whose treatment included an IDH1 peptide vaccine. These TCRs come from a man aged 25-40 years with glioma.

This chain joins TRBV10-3 and TRBJ2-7; D unresolved. The CDR3 totals 13 residues. The germline gives CDR1 ENHRY, CDR2 SYGVKD. V was pared by 3 bases and J by 5 bases, with 11 bases between. The CDR3 sequence: CAISDPSRDEQYF. The CDR3 nucleotides are TGTGCCATCAGTGACCCCTCTAGGGACGAGCAGTACTTC.

The chain employs TRBV6-1 and TRBJ1-1; maybe TRBD1 (5 bases). Germline assignment: CDR1 MNHNS and CDR2 SASEGT. Trimming took 4 bases from V and 5 from J, leaving 20 bases between them. The CDR3 consists of 16 residues. CDR3 in DNA: TGTGCCAGCAGTGCACCGCGGGGGGATATACGGACTGAAGCTTTCTTT. Its protein product is CASSAPRGDIRTEAFF.

The chain carries TRBV2 and TRBJ1-2; D is uncertain. The CDR3 is 12 residues long. CDR1 and CDR2 from the germline V gene are SNHLY and FYNNEI. Trimming cost V 4 bases and J 4 bases, with 7 bases left between them. The CDR3 reads CASSVGGYGYTF. The CDR3 DNA reads TGTGCCAGCAGTGTGGGTGGCTATGGCTACACCTTC.

This rearrangement joins TRBV7-8 to TRBJ2-5; tentatively, D is TRBD1 or TRBD2 (6 bases each). CDR1 is SGHVS, CDR2 FQNEAQ, per germline. V shed 6 bases and J shed 7 bases, with 15 bases lying between them. The CDR3 runs 13 residues. CDR3 in DNA: TGTGCCAGCAGTTATGGGGGGACACCGACCCAGTACTTC. Protein product: CASSYGGTPTQYF.

The chain joins TRBV10-3 to TRBJ1-2; no firm D call. Per the germline V gene, CDR1 is ENHRY and CDR2 is SYGVKD. CDR3 length: 13 residues. The germline V and J ends were trimmed by 0 bases and 2 bases, with 4 bases remaining between them. The CDR3 region is CAISESGNYGYTF. The CDR3 DNA is TGTGCCATCAGTGAGTCGGGGAACTATGGCTACACCTTC.

The chain is built from TRBV6-1 and TRBJ1-4; D call uncertain. The CDR3 spans 13 residues. The V and J ends lost 7 bases and 4 bases respectively, with 10 bases between them. CDR1 and CDR2 (germline): MNHNS, SASEGT. The CDR3 is CASNGRDNEKLFF. CDR3 sequence (DNA): TGTGCCAGCAACGGGCGAGATAATGAAAAACTGTTTTTT.

A note on this clone: A read error may account for a junction end that differs from germline. The J gene is TRBJ2-7, the V gene TRBV7-9; tentatively, D is TRBD1 (6 bases). Germline-derived CDR1 and CDR2 are SEHNR and FQNEAQ (reference sequence). The length of the CDR3 is 12 residues. CDR3 amino acids: CASSYSDRETDF. CDR3 coding DNA: TGTGCCAGCAGCTACTCGGACAGAGAAACCGACTTC.

The J gene is TRBJ1-2, the V gene TRBV18, with TRBD1 identical over 8 bases. After removal of 4 bases from V and 2 bases from J, the junction contained 9 bases not matched to a gene. The germline gives CDR1 KGHSH, CDR2 LQKENI. CDR3 length equals 16 residues. CDR3 DNA sequence: TGTGCCAGCTCACTCATGGACAGGGCCGAAAACTATGGCTACACCTTC. Protein sequence: CASSLMDRAENYGYTF. The entire variable domain, with the rest obtained from reference TRBV18 and TRBJ1-2, is as follows: NAGVMQNPRHLVRRRGQEARLRCSPMKGHSHVYWYRQLPEEGLKFMVYLQKENIIDESGMPKERFSAEFPKEGPSILRIQQVVRGDSAAYFCASSLMDRAENYGYTFGSGTRLTVV.

The chain employs TRBV4-1 and TRBJ2-7, with a tentative D call TRBD2 (5 bases). The V and J ends lost 2 bases and 5 bases respectively, with 10 bases between them. The germline CDR1 and CDR2 sequences are MGHRA and YSYEKL. The CDR3 sequence is 13 residues long. CDR3 coding DNA: TGCGCCAGCAGCCAAAGGACTGGGGACGAGCAGTACTTC. Translation gives CASSQRTGDEQYF.

The rearrangement links TRBV10-1 to TRBJ2-7; 11 bases match TRBD2. From germline, CDR1 is WNHNN and CDR2 SYGVQD (reference sequence). Trimming at V came to 4 bases and at J to 3 bases, leaving 2 bases not matched to a gene. The length of the CDR3 is 14 residues. The CDR3 loop is CASSATSGSYEQYF. Here the CDR3 DNA reads TGCGCCAGCAGTGCCACTAGCGGGAGCTACGAGCAGTACTTC.

The V call is TRBV27, the J call TRBJ2-7; the D call may be TRBD1 or TRBD2 (5 bases each). The CDR3 length is 16 residues. V lost 7 bases, J lost 5 bases, and 24 bases lay in between. CDR1 is MNHEY and CDR2 is SMNVEV in the germline V gene (reference sequence). CDR3 nucleotides: TGTGCCAGCACCCCGGGGCGGCGCTCGACGCGGCACGAGCAGTACTTC. Its translation: CASTPGRRSTRHEQYF.

The chain links TRBV10-3 to TRBJ1-1, with D uncertain. The CDR3 runs to 15 residues. With 0 bases removed from V and 5 bases from J, the gap between germline ends came to 13 bases. In germline, CDR1 is ENHRY, CDR2 SYGVKD. The CDR3 reads CAISESRSPSTEAFF. CDR3 DNA: TGTGCCATCAGTGAGTCGAGAAGCCCCTCAACTGAAGCTTTCTTT.

The chain has TRBV9 and TRBJ2-1; 10 bases are shared with TRBD1. Germline CDR1 reads SGDLS; CDR2 reads YYNGEE. V dropped 3 bases and J dropped 6; count of bases not matched to a gene: 3. The CDR3 consists of 14 residues. Here the CDR3 DNA reads TGTGCCAGCAGCGGACAGGGGGCGGTCAATGAGCAGTTCTTC. This translates into CASSGQGAVNEQFF.

This clone was seen only once. The chain employs TRBV5-4 and TRBJ2-7; D unclear. CDR3 length equals 14 residues. V dropped 0 bases and J dropped 3 bases, with 10 bases sitting between them. Germline V gives CDR1 SGHNT, CDR2 YYREEE (reference sequence). The CDR3 coding sequence is TGTGCCAGCAGCTTGGAGATAGGGTACTACGAGCAGTACTTC. Translation: CASSLEIGYYEQYF.

In its sample, this clone was seen a few times. The V call is TRBV7-6, the J call TRBJ1-1; 7 bases are a match to TRBD1. Per the germline V gene, CDR1 is SGHVS and CDR2 is FNYEAQ. With 5 bases clipped from V and 2 bases from J, the junction kept 8 bases outside the gene matches. The CDR3 has 15 amino acids. CDR3 protein: CASSPMTGTNTEAFF. In nucleotides, the CDR3 is TGTGCCAGCAGCCCGATGACAGGGACCAACACTGAAGCTTTCTTT.

The chain employs TRBV7-2 and TRBJ2-5; D might be TRBD1 or TRBD2, each matching 5 bases. Trimming pared 3 bases from V and 5 bases from J, leaving 13 bases between. The length of the CDR3 is 14 residues. The V gene's germline CDR1 is SGHTA and CDR2 FQGNSA. For the CDR3, the DNA is TGTGCCAGCAGCTTCCGATCCGGGACGGAGACCCAGTACTTC. It is translated as CASSFRSGTETQYF.

This chain connects TRBV14 to TRBJ1-2; D is ambiguous. The V end was cut by 0 bases, the J end by 6 bases, with 14 bases between. Germline CDR1 and CDR2: SGHDN and FVKESK. The length of the CDR3 is 15 residues. CDR3 sequence reads: CASSQDRKGSHGYTF. For the CDR3, the DNA is TGTGCCAGCAGCCAAGATAGAAAAGGCTCGCATGGCTACACCTTC.

The rearrangement joins TRBV6-5 to TRBJ1-2, with 8 bases lining up with TRBD1. Germline V gene sequence: CDR1 MNHEY, CDR2 SVGAGI. The V segment lost 5 bases and the J segment 8 bases; nucleotides outside the gene matches: 7. This CDR3 contains 13 residues. The CDR3 DNA is TGTGCCAGCAGTCTGACAGGGGCGCAGGGCTACACCTTC. This sequence encodes CASSLTGAQGYTF.

The genes are TRBV11-2 and TRBJ1-5; D possibly corresponds to TRBD1 (5 bases). Germline values: CDR1 SGHAT, CDR2 FQNNGV. The CDR3 covers 14 residues. V was clipped by 0 bases and J by 6 bases, with 9 bases between them. The CDR3 DNA reads as TGTGCCAGCAGCTTAGACAGGGTAGGTCAGCCCCAGCATTTT. Translating it yields CASSLDRVGQPQHF.

Concerning this clone: Additional DNA sequences in this sample encode the identical CDR3. The chain is built from TRBV29-1 and TRBJ1-4; D is unresolved. This CDR3 comprises 10 residues. Germline CDR1 reads SQVTM; CDR2 reads ANQGSEA. V was pared by 5 bases and J by 7 bases, with 5 bases between. CDR3 sequence (DNA): TGCAGCGTTTTAGGTGAAAAACTGTTTTTT. Residues: CSVLGEKLFF.